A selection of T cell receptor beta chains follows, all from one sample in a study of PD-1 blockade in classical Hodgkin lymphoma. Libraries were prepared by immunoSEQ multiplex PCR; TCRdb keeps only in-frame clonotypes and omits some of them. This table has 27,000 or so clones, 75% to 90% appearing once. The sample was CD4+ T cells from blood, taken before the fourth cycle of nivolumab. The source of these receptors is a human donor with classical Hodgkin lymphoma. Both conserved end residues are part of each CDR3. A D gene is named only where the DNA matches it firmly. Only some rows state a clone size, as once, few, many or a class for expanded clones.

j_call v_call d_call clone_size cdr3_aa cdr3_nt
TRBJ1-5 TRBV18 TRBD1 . CASSPGQNNQPQHF TGTGCCAGCTCACCGGGACAGAATAATCAGCCCCAGCATTTT
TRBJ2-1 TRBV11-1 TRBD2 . CASSLVLGLAGSNEQFF TGTGCCAGCAGCTTAGTGCTAGGACTAGCGGGATCCAATGAGCAGTTCTTC
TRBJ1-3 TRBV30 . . CAWSGWARGNTIYF TGTGCCTGGAGTGGTTGGGCACGGGGAAACACCATATATTTT
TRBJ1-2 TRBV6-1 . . CASSELATYGKFNYGYTF TGTGCCAGCAGTGAATTAGCGACGTACGGCAAATTTAACTATGGCTACACCTTC
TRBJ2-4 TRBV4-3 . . CASSQDLAENIQYF TGCGCCAGCAGCCAAGATCTGGCAGAAAACATTCAGTACTTC
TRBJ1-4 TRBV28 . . CASSFRDRVKLFF TGTGCCAGCAGTTTCCGGGACCGGGTAAAACTGTTTTTT
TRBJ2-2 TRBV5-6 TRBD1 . CASSQIQGAGELFF TGTGCCAGCAGCCAGATACAGGGGGCCGGGGAGCTGTTTTTT
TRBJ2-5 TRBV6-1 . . CASSEAFQGETQYF TGTGCCAGCAGTGAAGCTTTCCAGGGGGAGACCCAGTACTTC
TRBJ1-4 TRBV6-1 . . CASSEWDLGKLFF TGTGCCAGCAGTGAATGGGACCTCGGAAAACTGTTTTTT
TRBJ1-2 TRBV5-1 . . CASSLEGSKIGYTF TGCGCCAGCAGCTTGGAGGGGAGTAAGATCGGCTACACCTTC
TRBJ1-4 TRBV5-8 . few CASSLAVTEKLFF TGTGCCAGCAGCTTGGCCGTAACTGAAAAACTGTTTTTT
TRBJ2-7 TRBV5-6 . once CASSLAFSSYEQYF TGTGCCAGCAGCTTGGCCTTCTCCTCCTACGAGCAGTACTTC
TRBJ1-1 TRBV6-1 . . CASSEHYLNTEAFF TGTGCCAGCAGTGAACATTACCTGAACACTGAAGCTTTCTTT
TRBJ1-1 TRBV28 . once CASSFHRGGGTEAFF TGTGCCAGCAGTTTCCACCGAGGGGGGGGCACTGAAGCTTTCTTT
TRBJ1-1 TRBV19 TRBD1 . CASRERTGAITEAFF TGTGCCAGTAGAGAGAGGACAGGGGCGATCACTGAAGCTTTCTTT
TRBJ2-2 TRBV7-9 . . CASGGPGTGELFF TGTGCCAGCGGAGGGCCGGGCACCGGGGAGCTGTTTTTT
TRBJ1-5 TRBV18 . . CASSPNGGQLGQPQHF TGTGCCAGCTCACCAAATGGAGGGCAGCTTGGTCAGCCCCAGCATTTT
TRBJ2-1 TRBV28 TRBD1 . CASSLARGRFGEQFF TGTGCCAGCAGTTTAGCCAGGGGGCGCTTCGGTGAGCAGTTCTTC
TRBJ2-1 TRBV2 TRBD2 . CASSERSSGAEGEQFF TGTGCCAGCAGTGAAAGGTCTAGCGGGGCCGAGGGTGAGCAGTTCTTC
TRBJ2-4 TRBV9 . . CASSSKDRKNIQYF TGTGCCAGCAGCTCTAAGGACAGAAAAAACATTCAGTACTTC
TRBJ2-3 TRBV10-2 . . CASSETPGHAHGTQYF TGCGCCAGCAGTGAGACCCCGGGACACGCTCACGGTACGCAGTATTTT
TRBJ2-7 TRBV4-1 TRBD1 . CASSKPGQGYEQYF TGCGCCAGCAGCAAACCGGGACAGGGCTACGAGCAGTACTTC
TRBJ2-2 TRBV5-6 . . CASSLLGAADTGELFF TGTGCCAGCAGCTTGCTGGGGGCGGCGGACACCGGGGAGCTGTTTTTT
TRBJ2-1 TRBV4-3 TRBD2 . CASSPLGLVGGTDNEQFF TGCGCCAGCAGCCCGCTAGGGTTGGTGGGAGGGACGGACAATGAGCAGTTCTTC
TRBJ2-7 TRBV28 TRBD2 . CASSFSSGSPYEQYF TGTGCCAGCAGTTTCTCTAGCGGGAGCCCCTACGAGCAGTACTTC
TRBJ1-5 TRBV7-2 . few CASSLGQKDQPQHF TGTGCCAGCAGCTTAGGACAGAAGGACCAGCCCCAGCATTTT
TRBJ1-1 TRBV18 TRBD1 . CASSPTGGGAEAFF TGTGCCAGCTCACCGACAGGGGGTGGTGCTGAAGCTTTCTTT
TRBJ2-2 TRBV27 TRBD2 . CASSPLAGGGTGELFF TGTGCCAGCAGTCCACTAGCGGGAGGTGGGACCGGGGAGCTGTTTTTT
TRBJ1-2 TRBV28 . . CASSAPGGLYGYTF TGTGCCAGCAGCGCCCCGGGGGGACTCTATGGCTACACCTTC
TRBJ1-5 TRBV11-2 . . CASSRGVGNQPQHF TGTGCCAGCAGCCGGGGCGTAGGCAATCAGCCCCAGCATTTT
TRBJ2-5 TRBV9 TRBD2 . CASSGDYQGRETQYF TGTGCCAGCAGCGGGGACTATCAGGGTAGGGAGACCCAGTACTTC
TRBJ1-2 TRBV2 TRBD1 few CASRPLRTGGTSGGYTF TGTGCCAGCAGGCCCCTGAGGACAGGGGGGACAAGTGGTGGCTACACCTTC
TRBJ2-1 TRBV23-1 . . CASSQSNGRYNEQFF TGCGCCAGCAGTCAATCGAACGGCAGATACAATGAGCAGTTCTTC
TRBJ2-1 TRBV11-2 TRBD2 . CASSPLAGKSYNEQFF TGTGCCAGCAGCCCCTTAGCGGGAAAGTCCTACAATGAGCAGTTCTTC
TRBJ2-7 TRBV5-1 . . CASSLLTPGEQYF TGCGCCAGCAGCTTGCTCACCCCTGGGGAGCAGTACTTC
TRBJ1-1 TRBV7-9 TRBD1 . CASSPRGSSNTEAFF TGTGCCAGCAGCCCCAGGGGGTCCTCGAACACTGAAGCTTTCTTT
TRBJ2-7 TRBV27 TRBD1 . CASSLSTGTGYGEQYF TGTGCCAGCAGTTTATCCACCGGGACAGGGTACGGCGAGCAGTACTTC
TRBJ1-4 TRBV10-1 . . CASSTTLKQVYAATNEKLFF TGCGCCAGCAGTACTACGCTTAAACAGGTATACGCTGCAACTAATGAAAAACTGTTTTTT
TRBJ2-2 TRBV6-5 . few CASSYSTPHTGELFF TGTGCCAGCAGTTACTCGACTCCACACACCGGGGAGCTGTTTTTT
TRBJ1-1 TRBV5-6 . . CASSPRRRTEAFF TGTGCCAGCAGCCCCCGACGGCGGACTGAAGCTTTCTTT
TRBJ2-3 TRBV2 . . CATREWSAFSTDTQYF TGTGCCACCCGAGAATGGAGCGCGTTTAGCACAGATACGCAGTATTTT
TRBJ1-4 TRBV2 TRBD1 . CASSGVTGGGEKLFF TGTGCCAGCAGCGGAGTGACAGGGGGAGGTGAAAAACTGTTTTTT
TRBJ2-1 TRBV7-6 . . CASSPPPPYNEQFF TGTGCCAGCAGCCCCCCCCCGCCATACAATGAGCAGTTCTTC
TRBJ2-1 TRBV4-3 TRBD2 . CASSRLVGGASYNEQFF TGCGCCAGCAGCCGTCTAGTCGGGGGGGCTTCCTACAATGAGCAGTTCTTC
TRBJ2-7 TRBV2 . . CASRMYVTAYEQYF TGTGCCAGCAGGATGTACGTAACCGCCTACGAGCAGTACTTC
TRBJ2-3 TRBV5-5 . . CASSLVGVYTDTQYF TGTGCCAGCAGCTTGGTCGGGGTTTACACAGATACGCAGTATTTT
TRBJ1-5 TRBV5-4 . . CASSLDLSSNQPQHF TGTGCCAGCAGCTTGGATCTGAGCAGCAATCAGCCCCAGCATTTT
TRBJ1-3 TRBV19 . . CASSFKTDSGNTIYF TGTGCCAGTAGTTTTAAGACAGACTCTGGAAACACCATATATTTT
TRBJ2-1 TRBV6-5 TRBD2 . CASSSGGNTYNEQFF TGTGCCAGCAGTTCGGGAGGAAACACCTACAATGAGCAGTTCTTC
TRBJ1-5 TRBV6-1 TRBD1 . CASSEALRGTGGLRSNQPQHF TGTGCCAGCAGTGAAGCGCTTCGGGGGACAGGGGGCCTAAGGAGCAATCAGCCCCAGCATTTT
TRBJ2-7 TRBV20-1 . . CSARRVYEQYF TGCAGTGCTAGGCGAGTGTACGAGCAGTACTTC
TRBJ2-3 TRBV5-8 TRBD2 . CASSSRGLAGGLAGDTQYF TGTGCCAGCAGCTCCCGAGGACTAGCGGGAGGGTTGGCAGGAGATACGCAGTATTTT
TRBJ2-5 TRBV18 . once CASSGGLRETQYF TGTGCCAGCTCAGGGGGACTTCGGGAGACCCAGTACTTC
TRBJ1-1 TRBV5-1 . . CASSLQDSNTEAFF TGCGCCAGCAGCTTGCAGGACAGCAACACTGAAGCTTTCTTT
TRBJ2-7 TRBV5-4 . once CASSLAGGSREQYF TGTGCCAGCAGCTTGGCTGGCGGGTCCCGCGAGCAGTACTTC
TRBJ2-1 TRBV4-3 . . CASSQDPPRNEQFF TGCGCCAGCAGCCAAGATCCCCCGAGGAATGAGCAGTTCTTC
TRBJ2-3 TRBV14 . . CASSLGGGTDTQYF TGTGCCAGCAGCCTCGGAGGTGGGACAGATACGCAGTATTTT